The 18 T cell receptor beta chains presented below share a single source sample, sequenced in a study of Graves' ophthalmopathy and Graves' hyperthyroidism. Amplification targeted the TCR beta CDR3 regions, with RNA transcripts as the source material. The authors performed first-round RT-PCR with HTBI primers and then a second-round multiplex PCR. TCRdb recomputed calls from the multiplex PCR reads with MiXCR, one row per CDR3 protein. The table lists a few hundred thousand distinct CDR3 sequences, less than 45% of them singletons. The sample was peripheral blood or thyroid tissue (not recorded which). These TCRs come from an adult man with Graves' hyperthyroidism.

The table lists this clonotype with many counts. V gene TRBV5-6 combines with J gene TRBJ2-5; D is perhaps TRBD1 (6 bases). The V end was cut by 4 bases, the J end by 3 bases, with 13 bases between. This CDR3 is 14 amino acids long. The V gene's germline CDR1 is SGHDT and CDR2 YYEEEE. Written as DNA, the CDR3 is TGTGCCAGCAGCCCCAACTACAGGGAAGAGACCCAGTACTTC. The encoded protein is CASSPNYREETQYF.

The V call is TRBV7-9, the J call TRBJ1-4; TRBD1 matches 9 bases. The CDR3 is 16 amino acids. After removal of 5 bases from V and 6 bases from J, the junction contained 10 bases not matched to a gene. Germline V gene lookup returns CDR1 SEHNR and CDR2 FQNEAQ (reference sequence). CDR3 nucleotides: TGTGCCAGCAGCCTCGGGACAGGGCGCCCCCATGAAAAACTGTTTTTT. This gives the protein CASSLGTGRPHEKLFF. Looking up the rest from reference TRBV7-9 and TRBJ1-4 gives the full variable domain: DTGVSQNPRHKITKRGQNVTFRCDPISEHNRLYWYRQTLGQGPEFLTYFQNEAQLEKSRLLSDRFSAERPKGSFSTLEIQRTEQGDSAMYLCASSLGTGRPHEKLFFGSGTQLSVL.

This clonotype appeared a few times. The CDR3 here is CAIRGDKGENNEQFF. CDR3 DNA sequence: TGTGCCATCAGGGGGGACAAGGGCGAGAACAATGAGCAGTTCTTC. This chain uses TRBV10-3 with TRBJ2-1, with a weak D call TRBD1 (6 bases). V gave up 6 bases and J gave up 5 bases, with 17 bases separating them. The CDR3 spans 15 residues. Germline values: CDR1 ENHRY, CDR2 SYGVKD.

The rearrangement joins TRBV11-2 to TRBJ2-5; D not resolved. Trimming took 2 bases from V and 8 from J, leaving 6 bases between them. The CDR3 is 11 residues long. Germline CDR1 reads SGHAT; CDR2 reads FQNNGV. CDR3 nucleotides: TGTGCCAGCAGCTTATACCGCACCCAGTACTTC. Its translation is CASSLYRTQYF.

This clonotype was observed a few times. The rearrangement uses TRBV28 and TRBJ2-7, with TRBD1 as a possible D gene (7 bases). Germline CDR1 and CDR2: MDHEN and SYDVKM. The CDR3 contains 15 residues. Trimming removed 9 bases at V and 3 bases at J, with 21 bases between. The CDR3 here is CARAPRGRSFYEQYF. The CDR3 DNA is TGTGCCAGAGCTCCCAGGGGGAGGTCATTCTACGAGCAGTACTTC.

This clonotype came up many times. Sequence at one end of the junction differs from germline and may be a read error. The chain recombines TRBV5-1 with TRBJ1-1, with D maybe TRBD1 (6 bases). This CDR3 comprises 14 residues. The germline V gene has CDR1 SGHRS and CDR2 YFSETQ. The CDR3 protein is CASSFGGLNTEAFF. CDR3 bases: TGTGCCAGCAGCTTCGGGGGCCTGAACACTGAAGCTTTCTTT.

V gene TRBV24-1 combines with J gene TRBJ2-3; 10 bases line up with TRBD2. The CDR3 is made up of 17 amino acids. Germline values: CDR1 KGHDR, CDR2 SFDVKD. J was trimmed by 5 bases and V by 3 bases; bases with no gene match: 10. CDR3 DNA: TGTGCCACCAGTGATCCCCCAGCGGGGGGGCCCCAAGATACGCAGTATTTT. Translation: CATSDPPAGGPQDTQYF.

This clonotype was recorded many times. The gene calls are TRBV2 and TRBJ1-6, with D unresolved. This CDR3 is 13 amino acids long. Trimming took off 4 bases at V and 5 bases at J, with 6 bases between the two ends. Germline CDR1 reads SNHLY; CDR2 reads FYNNEI. The CDR3 spells CASSARHNSPLHF. The CDR3 DNA is TGTGCCAGCAGTGCCAGACATAATTCACCCCTCCACTTT.

The V and J genes are TRBV7-9 and TRBJ2-7, with unresolved D. The germline gives CDR1 SEHNR, CDR2 FQNEAQ (reference sequence). This CDR3 contains 10 residues. V lost 4 bases and J 5 bases, leaving 3 bases between the germline ends. CDR3 in DNA: TGTGCCAGCAGCTACGACGAGCAGTACTTC. This encodes CASSYDEQYF.

This chain connects TRBV24-1 to TRBJ2-1; TRBD2 matches 8 bases. Germline V gene sequence: CDR1 KGHDR, CDR2 SFDVKD. With 7 bases clipped from V and 0 bases from J, the junction kept 4 bases outside the gene matches. This CDR3 region has 15 residues. The CDR3 spells CATRKSGSSYNEQFF. The CDR3 bases are TGTGCCACCAGAAAAAGCGGGAGCTCCTACAATGAGCAGTTCTTC.

This clonotype was seen at least ten times. The chain has TRBV7-2 and TRBJ2-5; unclear D gene. The CDR3 extends over 12 amino acids. The germline V gene has CDR1 SGHTA and CDR2 FQGNSA. The germline V and J ends were trimmed by 5 bases and 9 bases, with 13 bases remaining between them. The CDR3 DNA reads TGTGCCAGCAGCCTCTTTCAGGATTCCCAGTACTTC. It codes for CASSLFQDSQYF.

The rearrangement uses TRBV7-9 and TRBJ1-2, with a possible D match to TRBD1 (5 bases). The CDR3 sequence is 14 residues long. V was shortened by 4 bases and J by 8 bases, with 17 bases between the two germline ends. Germline-derived CDR1 and CDR2 are SEHNR and FQNEAQ (reference sequence). The CDR3 is CASSSKRGLGGYTF. In nucleotides, the CDR3 is TGTGCCAGCAGCTCTAAACGGGGACTAGGCGGCTACACCTTC. The whole variable domain, filled in from reference TRBV7-9 and TRBJ1-2, reads DTGVSQNPRHKITKRGQNVTFRCDPISEHNRLYWYRQTLGQGPEFLTYFQNEAQLEKSRLLSDRFSAERPKGSFSTLEIQRTEQGDSAMYLCASSSKRGLGGYTFGSGTRLTVV.

The sample holds a few counts of this clonotype. V usage is TRBV4-2 and J usage is TRBJ2-6; 10 nucleotides align to TRBD2. Trimming took 1 base from V and 0 from J; bases not matched to a gene: 3. Germline V gives CDR1 LGHNA, CDR2 YNFKEQ. The CDR3 loop spans 18 amino acids. The CDR3 region is CASSQALAGPSGANVLTF. The DNA for the CDR3 is TGTGCCAGCAGCCAAGCACTAGCGGGGCCCTCTGGGGCCAACGTCCTGACTTTC.

Many counts were recorded for this clonotype. V and J are TRBV2 and TRBJ1-6; no clear D. The CDR3 runs 11 residues. Deletions cut 4 bases from V and 9 bases from J, with 4 bases between. In germline, CDR1 is SNHLY, CDR2 FYNNEI. CDR3 bases: TGTGCCAGCAGTGTGTCTTCACCCCTCCACTTT. It specifies CASSVSSPLHF.

This clonotype was seen at least ten times. V usage is TRBV11-3 and J usage is TRBJ2-7; 10 bases match TRBD2. V trimming: 4 bases; J trimming: 6 bases; junction bases outside the gene matches: 6. The CDR3 spans 14 residues. Germline lookup yields CDR1 SGHNT and CDR2 YENEEA. The CDR3 here is CASSYPGLASEQYF. The CDR3 nucleotides read TGTGCCAGCAGCTACCCGGGACTAGCGTCCGAGCAGTACTTC.

Comment on this clonotype: No conserved phenylalanine or tryptophan ends this CDR3, so it is likely a read error. No DNA is shown, since the ends of the CDR3 on it are uncertain; the CDR3 is the one TCRdb lists. V is TRBV29-1 and J is TRBJ2-2; TRBD1 is taken as the D call from the table, unchecked against the DNA. The CDR3 spans 16 residues, counting both ends. Looked up from germline, CDR1 is SQVTM and CDR2 is ANQGSEA. CDR3 in amino acids: CSVRGGTGREHRGAVV.

V is TRBV25-1 and J is TRBJ2-7; TRBD1 is a possible D gene (6 bases). The V end lost 4 bases, the J end lost 0 bases, and 16 bases lay between the germline ends. The germline CDR1 and CDR2 sequences are MGHDK and SYGVNS. CDR3 length: 16 amino acids. The CDR3 loop reads CASSANRDIYSYEQYF. In nucleotides, the CDR3 is TGTGCCAGCAGTGCTAACCGGGACATTTACTCCTACGAGCAGTACTTC.

This clonotype showed up many times. The genes are TRBV5-5 and TRBJ2-7, with 7 positions matching TRBD1. This CDR3 has 14 amino acids. In germline, CDR1 is SGHKS, CDR2 YYEKEE (reference sequence). Losses at the gene ends were 4 bases for V and 2 bases for J; bases not matched to a gene: 6. The CDR3 reads CASSRDSGAYEQYF. CDR3 DNA: TGTGCCAGCAGCCGGGACAGTGGAGCCTACGAGCAGTACTTC.